This T cell receptor beta chain is from a study of T cells in Graves' hyperthyroidism and ophthalmopathy. Study findings and constraints: In blood, most of the thyroid clonotypes expanded above 0.001 were also present.

Each diagnosis was grounded in clinical symptoms, serum thyroxine and TRAb, thyroid ultrasound, and orbital computed tomography. Per the germline V gene, CDR1 is MDHEN and CDR2 is SYDVKM. The junction had 1 base not matched to a gene; V was cut back by 2 bases and J by 3 bases. This CDR3 has 13 amino acids. Using RNA transcripts as the source, TCR beta CDR3 regions were amplified. First-round RT-PCR of the TCR CDR3 relied on the HTBI primer set. One entry per CDR3 protein results from TCRdb running MiXCR on the multiplex PCR reads. The sample comprises roughly 550,000 distinct CDR3 sequences, roughly 15% of which are singletons, and 25% to 30% rests with the top ten. The table lists this clonotype with many counts. What it recognizes is unknown.

The sample taken for sequencing was blood. The sequence derives from a woman aged 30 to 39 with Graves' ophthalmopathy. The chain uses TRBV28 and TRBJ2-7, with 7 bases matching TRBD2. As DNA, the CDR3 is TGTGCCAGCAGTTTAACTAGCGACTACGAGCAGTACTTC. Amino acids: CASSLTSDYEQYF.